This T cell receptor beta chain was retrieved from a study of T cell repertoires in cytomegalovirus infection. Across the study: Signatures in public TCR beta sequences pointed to both CMV infection and matching HLA type.

Losses at the gene ends were 0 bases for V and 5 bases for J; bases not matched to a gene: 12. The CDR3 runs 17 residues. Germline values: CDR1 MGHRA, CDR2 YSYEKL. Study results and limitations: Summed frequency of public TCR beta families distinguished CMV carriers with the relevant HLA. Clonotype analysis showed dominance of the ex vivo response by HLA-C-restricted CMV-specific TCR beta clonotypes.

This clonotype was seen many times. As yet, its antigen is unknown. MiXCR, applied by TCRdb to the reads, yields one record per CDR3 protein. Found here are roughly 110,000 distinct CDR3 sequences, about 9.4% of them singletons; the top ten hold roughly 29%. The sample consisted of PBMCs, sequenced either directly or after in vitro stimulation (not recorded which). This clonotype originated in a human donor in good health (CMV status not recorded). Some clones in this sample may be carry-over from other donors' samples. The V gene is TRBV4-1, the J gene TRBJ2-5; 7 nucleotides match TRBD1. In nucleotides, the CDR3 is TGCGCCAGCAGCCAAGATCCAATTGGGCAGGGGGTGGAGACCCAGTACTTC. The encoded protein is CASSQDPIGQGVETQYF.